These 3 T cell receptor beta chains were sequenced from one sample in a study of radiotherapy plus CTLA-4 blockade in lung cancer. Generated by immunoSEQ multiplex PCR, the TCRdb table keeps only in-frame clones and is missing some. Among tens of thousands of clones, around 87% were seen once, and the ten largest hold around 0.87%. This material consisted of peripheral blood, taken from a patient treated with radiotherapy plus ipilimumab. The receptors were gathered from a human donor with non-small cell lung cancer who had stable disease on radiotherapy plus ipilimumab.

The V gene is TRBV9, the J gene TRBJ2-7, with 9 positions matching TRBD1. CDR1 and CDR2 from the germline V gene are SGDLS and YYNGEE. Trimming at V came to 3 bases and at J to 4 bases, leaving 11 bases not matched to a gene. This CDR3 has 16 amino acids. CDR3 nucleotides: TGTGCCAGCAGCGCCCTACCGGGACAGGGAAGATACGAGCAGTACTTC. Translated, it gives CASSALPGQGRYEQYF.

The chain employs TRBV5-1 and TRBJ2-7, with TRBD2 identical over 13 bases. V trimming: 0 bases; J trimming: 6 bases; junction bases outside the gene matches: 3. This CDR3 contains 15 residues. Germline V gives CDR1 SGHRS, CDR2 YFSETQ. CDR3 DNA: TGCGCCAGCAGCTTGGAACTAGCGGGGGGGCGCGAGCAGTACTTC. Translation: CASSLELAGGREQYF.

The rearrangement links TRBV5-1 to TRBJ2-5, with 8 nucleotides matching TRBD2. Trimming removed 6 bases from V and 5 bases from J; junction bases left unmatched: 12. There are 15 residues in the CDR3. Germline values: CDR1 SGHRS, CDR2 YFSETQ. This chain's CDR3 is CASTTGRAWGETQYF. In nucleotides, the CDR3 is TGCGCCAGCACTACCGGGAGGGCGTGGGGGGAGACCCAGTACTTC.